Listed below are T cell receptor beta chains from one sample, sequenced in a study of OX40 agonist ivuxolimab in advanced cancers. The method was immunoSEQ multiplex PCR; TCRdb's version includes in-frame clones alone and lacks a portion of them. The profile shows over 13,000 clones, roughly three quarters of them singletons. The sequenced sample was CD4+ or CD8+ T cells sorted from blood, obtained in a trial of the OX40 agonist ivuxolimab. The receptors stem from an adult with an advanced solid tumor such as melanoma, head and neck, liver or kidney cancer. CDR3s include the opening cysteine and the closing phenylalanine or tryptophan. The order of the fields is CDR3 protein, CDR3 DNA, D gene, V gene, clone size, J gene. A D gene is named only where the DNA matches it firmly. Expanded clones are given a class, and other clones once, few, many or no size at all.

CASSPTVNSNYGYTF	TGTGCCAGCAGTCCCACAGTTAATTCTAACTATGGCTACACCTTC	-	TRBV27	once	TRBJ1-2
CASSEGFQPQHF	TGTGCCAGTAGCGAGGGTTTTCAGCCCCAGCATTTT	-	TRBV19	-	TRBJ1-5
CASSPRREETQYF	TGTGCCAGCAGCCCACGTCGGGAAGAGACCCAGTACTTC	-	TRBV7-9	-	TRBJ2-5
CASSFDLSYNEQFF	TGCGCCAGCAGCTTTGACCTCTCCTACAATGAGCAGTTCTTC	-	TRBV4-1	-	TRBJ2-1
CASSPKTSGQEDTQYF	TGCGCCAGCAGCCCCAAGACTAGCGGCCAGGAGGATACGCAGTATTTT	TRBD2	TRBV5-1	medium-sized	TRBJ2-3
CASRTGGTEAFF	TGTGCCAGCAGGACAGGGGGCACTGAAGCTTTCTTT	TRBD1	TRBV28	-	TRBJ1-1
CASRSNTEAFF	TGTGCCAGCAGATCGAACACTGAAGCTTTCTTT	-	TRBV27	once	TRBJ1-1
CASRYRDRVTDTQYF	TGTGCCAGCAGATACCGGGACAGGGTTACAGATACGCAGTATTTT	TRBD1	TRBV2	few	TRBJ2-3
CASSGEAGSYEQYF	TGTGCCAGCAGTGGTGAAGCAGGCTCCTACGAGCAGTACTTC	-	TRBV2	-	TRBJ2-7
CSAGGGTYTTGELFF	TGCAGCGCCGGTGGCGGGACCTATACCACCGGGGAGCTGTTTTTT	-	TRBV29-1	-	TRBJ2-2
CASSFGQGQFYEQYF	TGTGCCAGCAGCTTTGGACAGGGGCAATTTTACGAGCAGTACTTC	TRBD1	TRBV14	-	TRBJ2-7
CASSSTSGILYEQFF	TGTGCCAGCAGCTCAACTAGCGGGATTTTGTATGAGCAGTTCTTC	TRBD2	TRBV7-9	-	TRBJ2-1
CASSRTGVNTEAFF	TGCGCCAGCAGCCGGACAGGAGTTAACACTGAAGCTTTCTTT	TRBD1	TRBV5-1	-	TRBJ1-1
CASSYSGGTDTQYF	TGTGCCAGCAGTTACTCGGGCGGCACAGATACGCAGTATTTT	-	TRBV6-5	-	TRBJ2-3
CAWSVPFLAGRDTQYF	TGTGCCTGGAGTGTACCTTTTCTAGCGGGAAGAGATACGCAGTATTTT	TRBD2	TRBV30	-	TRBJ2-3
CASSLGTGGKEKLFF	TGTGCCAGCAGCTTGGGGACAGGGGGCAAGGAAAAACTGTTTTTT	TRBD1	TRBV11-2	-	TRBJ1-4
CASSMVPGGGQPQHF	TGTGCCAGTAGTATGGTCCCAGGGGGCGGCCAGCCCCAGCATTTT	TRBD1	TRBV19	-	TRBJ1-5
CASRGRNNEKLFF	TGTGCCAGCAGGGGACGGAATAATGAAAAACTGTTTTTT	-	TRBV28	-	TRBJ1-4
CASSEYQRTNEKLFF	TGTGCCAGCAGTGAATATCAACGGACCAATGAAAAACTGTTTTTT	-	TRBV2	few	TRBJ1-4
CVSSLEWGMNTEAFF	TGTGTCAGCAGCTTAGAGTGGGGGATGAACACTGAAGCTTTCTTT	-	TRBV7-9	-	TRBJ1-1
CASSFSSEFSSTDTQYF	TGTGCCAGCAGTTTCTCTAGCGAGTTTTCTAGCACAGATACGCAGTATTTT	-	TRBV28	-	TRBJ2-3
CASSWDRTLNTEAFF	TGTGCCAGCAGCTGGGACAGGACCCTGAACACTGAAGCTTTCTTT	TRBD1	TRBV7-9	few	TRBJ1-1
CSARTSGSNEQYF	TGCAGCGCTAGGACTAGCGGGAGTAACGAGCAGTACTTC	TRBD2	TRBV29-1	few	TRBJ2-7
CASTLVGGGYEQYF	TGTGCCAGCACCTTAGTGGGGGGGGGCTACGAGCAGTACTTC	TRBD2	TRBV28	-	TRBJ2-7
CASGTGQGWEQYF	TGTGCCAGCGGAACAGGACAGGGGTGGGAGCAGTACTTC	TRBD1	TRBV27	medium-sized	TRBJ2-7
CASTHTSRDEKLFF	TGTGCCAGCACCCACACATCTCGGGATGAAAAACTGTTTTTT	-	TRBV13	-	TRBJ1-4
CASSAGLAELYEQYF	TGTGCCAGCAGCGCGGGACTAGCGGAACTCTACGAGCAGTACTTC	TRBD2	TRBV7-2	-	TRBJ2-7
CASTQLGTGELFF	TGTGCCAGCACCCAACTGGGCACCGGGGAGCTGTTTTTT	-	TRBV6-6	-	TRBJ2-2
CASSNPGTLGEQYF	TGTGCCAGTAGTAACCCAGGGACCCTGGGCGAGCAGTACTTC	-	TRBV19	-	TRBJ2-7
CASSFYGQGSPTNEKLFF	TGTGCCAGCAGTTTCTACGGACAGGGCAGTCCAACTAATGAAAAACTGTTTTTT	TRBD1	TRBV28	few	TRBJ1-4
CASSEETSRSYEQYF	TGTGCCAGCAGTGAAGAGACTAGCAGATCCTACGAGCAGTACTTC	TRBD2	TRBV6-1	-	TRBJ2-7
CASSEALARFF	TGTGCCAGCAGTGAAGCACTAGCGCGGTTCTTC	TRBD2	TRBV6-5	-	TRBJ2-1
CATSGPPGQTNTEAFF	TGTGCCACCAGCGGCCCCCCGGGACAAACAAACACTGAAGCTTTCTTT	-	TRBV15	-	TRBJ1-1
CASSVDGSYEQYF	TGTGCCAGCAGCGTAGACGGGTCTTACGAGCAGTACTTC	-	TRBV9	once	TRBJ2-7
CASSLGAGRWYF	TGTGCCAGCAGCTTAGGAGCGGGACGATGGTACTTC	TRBD2	TRBV7-9	-	TRBJ2-7
CASSGHEGTGIYGYTF	TGTGCCAGCAGCGGCCATGAGGGGACTGGGATCTATGGCTACACCTTC	-	TRBV9	few	TRBJ1-2
CASSLPVELQETQYF	TGTGCCAGCAGCTTGCCGGTAGAATTACAAGAGACCCAGTACTTC	-	TRBV7-8	-	TRBJ2-5
CASSLVGGPYNEQFF	TGTGCCAGCAGTTTAGTAGGGGGCCCCTACAATGAGCAGTTCTTC	TRBD1	TRBV27	-	TRBJ2-1
CASVPLGGHTEAFF	TGCGCCAGCGTCCCCCTCGGGGGACACACTGAAGCTTTCTTT	-	TRBV4-1	-	TRBJ1-1
CASNSGTTIYF	TGTGCCAGCAATAGCGGTACCACCATATATTTT	-	TRBV2	-	TRBJ1-3
CASSLGTGTGANVLTF	TGTGCCAGCAGCTTGGGAACAGGGACTGGGGCCAACGTCCTGACTTTC	-	TRBV7-6	-	TRBJ2-6
CASSGLTEAFF	TGTGCCAGCAGCGGACTGACTGAAGCTTTCTTT	-	TRBV11-3	many	TRBJ1-1
CASSLDGGDTEAFF	TGCGCCAGCAGCTTGGATGGGGGGGACACTGAAGCTTTCTTT	-	TRBV5-1	-	TRBJ1-1
CASSQATGGVEKLFF	TGCGCCAGCAGCCAAGCGACAGGGGGCGTTGAAAAACTGTTTTTT	TRBD1	TRBV4-1	-	TRBJ1-4
CASSIGIFTEAFF	TGTGCCAGTAGTATTGGGATTTTCACTGAAGCTTTCTTT	-	TRBV19	-	TRBJ1-1
CASSLTRDYEQYF	TGTGCCAGCAGCTTGACACGAGACTACGAGCAGTACTTC	-	TRBV5-6	once	TRBJ2-7
CASSELAGTGTDTQYF	TGTGCCAGCAGTGAACTAGCGGGAACCGGCACAGATACGCAGTATTTT	TRBD2	TRBV2	-	TRBJ2-3
CASSPRAGVTYEQYF	TGTGCCAGCAGCCCCCGGGCAGGTGTTACCTACGAGCAGTACTTC	-	TRBV5-6	-	TRBJ2-7
CASSLSSSAETQYF	TGTGCCAGCAGTTTATCTTCTAGCGCTGAGACCCAGTACTTC	-	TRBV27	-	TRBJ2-5
CASSLGTGMTEAFF	TGTGCCAGCAGTTTGGGGACAGGGATGACTGAAGCTTTCTTT	TRBD1	TRBV6-5	-	TRBJ1-1
CASSPGTSYNEQFF	TGTGCCAGCAGCCCCGGGACAAGCTACAATGAGCAGTTCTTC	-	TRBV7-9	medium-sized	TRBJ2-1
CASSQDQGRFSEQYF	TGCGCCAGCAGCCAAGATCAGGGGCGTTTCTCCGAGCAGTACTTC	-	TRBV4-1	-	TRBJ2-7